This T cell receptor (beta chain) was captured in a study of beta chain features in type 1 diabetes. Study results and caveats: Type 1 diabetes patients had TCRB CDR3s that were shorter (moderately but significantly so) in all four CD4+ subsets.

CDR1 and CDR2 from the germline V gene are KGHSH and LQKENI. The CDR3 loop spans 15 amino acids. V shed 0 bases and J shed 3 bases, with 11 bases lying between them. Details on this clone: Its antigen is not identified.

As every portion of the isolated RNA was reverse transcribed, the sequencing read expressed TCRB transcripts. Clones were read by immunoSEQ multiplex PCR, and TCRdb kept only the in-frame ones, dropping some. The sample records about 650,000 clones, roughly 12% being singletons. The clonotype comes from a man aged 30 to 45 with type 1 diabetes. The chain recombines TRBV18 with TRBJ1-1, with D unclear. Sequenced: naive CD4+ T cells from blood. CDR3 sequence reads: CASSPPGAADTEAFF. In DNA, the CDR3 is TGTGCCAGCTCACCACCGGGAGCGGCGGACACTGAAGCTTTCTTT.